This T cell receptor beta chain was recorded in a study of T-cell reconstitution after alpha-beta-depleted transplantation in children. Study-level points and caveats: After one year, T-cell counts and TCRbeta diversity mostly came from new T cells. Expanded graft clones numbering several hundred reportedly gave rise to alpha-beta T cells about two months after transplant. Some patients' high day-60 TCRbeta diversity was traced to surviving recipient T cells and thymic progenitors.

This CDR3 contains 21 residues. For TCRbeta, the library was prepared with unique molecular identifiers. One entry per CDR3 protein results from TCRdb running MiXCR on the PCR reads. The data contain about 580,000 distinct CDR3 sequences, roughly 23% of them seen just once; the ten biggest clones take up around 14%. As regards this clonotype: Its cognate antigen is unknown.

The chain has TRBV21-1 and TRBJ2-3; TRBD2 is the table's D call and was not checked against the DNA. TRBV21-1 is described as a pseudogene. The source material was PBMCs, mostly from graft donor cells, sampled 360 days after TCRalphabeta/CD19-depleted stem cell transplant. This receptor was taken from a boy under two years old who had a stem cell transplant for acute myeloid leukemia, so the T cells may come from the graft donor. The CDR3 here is CASSERQISGGARSRTDTQYF. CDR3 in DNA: TGTGCCAGCAGCGAACGTCAGATTAGCGGGGGGGCCCGTTCGCGCACAGATACGCAGTATTTT.